Listed below are T cell receptor beta chains from one sample, sequenced in a study of CD8 T cells in ankylosing spondylitis. MiXCR, applied by TCRdb to the 5' RACE reads, yields one record per CDR3 protein. This sample has 150,000 to 200,000 distinct CDR3 sequences, with about 32% found just once. The sample taken for sequencing was synovial fluid, either unsorted or a sorted T cell fraction (not recorded which). The receptor source for this set is a male donor with ankylosing spondylitis. The CDR3 runs from the conserved cysteine through the conserved F or W. Each record gives: V gene, D gene, J gene, clone size, CDR3 DNA, CDR3 protein. A D gene is named only where the DNA matches it firmly. Only part of the rows carry a size: once, few, many, or a class if the clone is expanded.

v_gene: TRBV28
d_gene: TRBD1
j_gene: TRBJ1-4
abundance: NA
CDR3nt: TGTGCCAGCAGTTCTAACAGGGGGAAGTATGAAAAACTGTTTTTT
CDR3aa: CASSSNRGKYEKLFF

v_gene: TRBV6-1
d_gene: TRBD2
j_gene: TRBJ2-7
abundance: NA
CDR3nt: TGTGCCAGCAGCCCGCTAGCGGGATCCCTCGAGCAGTACTTC
CDR3aa: CASSPLAGSLEQYF

v_gene: TRBV6-2/TRBV6-3
d_gene: NA
j_gene: TRBJ2-3
abundance: NA
CDR3nt: TGTGCCAGCGCAAGGGGGGCAGATACGCAGTATTTT
CDR3aa: CASARGADTQYF

v_gene: TRBV6-1
d_gene: NA
j_gene: TRBJ1-2
abundance: NA
CDR3nt: TGTGCCAGCAGAACCGGGACACGAAACTATGGCTACACCTTC
CDR3aa: CASRTGTRNYGYTF

v_gene: TRBV4-2
d_gene: NA
j_gene: TRBJ2-1
abundance: few
CDR3nt: TGTGCCAGCAGCCAATTTATTGGGGGAGGCACCCTCAATGAGCAGTTCTTC
CDR3aa: CASSQFIGGGTLNEQFF

v_gene: TRBV20-1
d_gene: TRBD2
j_gene: TRBJ2-7
abundance: NA
CDR3nt: TGCAGTGCCACTGGATTCGGGAGGAGCGACGAGCAGTACTTC
CDR3aa: CSATGFGRSDEQYF

v_gene: TRBV5-1
d_gene: NA
j_gene: TRBJ2-7
abundance: NA
CDR3nt: TGCGCCAGCAGCTTGGGTGACTCCCAGGGTCTACAGCAGTACTTC
CDR3aa: CASSLGDSQGLQQYF

v_gene: TRBV18
d_gene: TRBD1
j_gene: TRBJ1-1
abundance: few
CDR3nt: TGTGCCAGCTCACCTGGACAGGGGACGACTGAAGCTTTCTTT
CDR3aa: CASSPGQGTTEAFF

v_gene: TRBV7-6
d_gene: NA
j_gene: TRBJ1-2
abundance: many
CDR3nt: TGTGCCAGCAGCTTACCCCGGGGTTCTGGCTACACCTTC
CDR3aa: CASSLPRGSGYTF

v_gene: TRBV9
d_gene: NA
j_gene: TRBJ2-4
abundance: few
CDR3nt: TGTGCCAGCAGCGTAGGATCAGGGGGGGGAAACATTCAGTACTTC
CDR3aa: CASSVGSGGGNIQYF

v_gene: TRBV7-7
d_gene: NA
j_gene: TRBJ2-1
abundance: NA
CDR3nt: TGTGCCAGCAGCTTAAAGGGGACTCAGAATGAGCAGTTCTTC
CDR3aa: CASSLKGTQNEQFF

v_gene: TRBV7-8
d_gene: TRBD2
j_gene: TRBJ2-3
abundance: NA
CDR3nt: TGTGCCAGCAGCATTCGGACTAGCGGGACCACAGATACGCAGTATTTT
CDR3aa: CASSIRTSGTTDTQYF

v_gene: TRBV7-2
d_gene: NA
j_gene: TRBJ2-1
abundance: NA
CDR3nt: TGTGCCAGCAGCTTTAGGGAGTTCAACTACAATGAGCAGTTCTTC
CDR3aa: CASSFREFNYNEQFF

v_gene: TRBV28
d_gene: NA
j_gene: TRBJ1-2
abundance: many
CDR3nt: TGTGCCAGCAGTCCCGGGCCGGGGGGGTGGAACTATGGCTACACCTTC
CDR3aa: CASSPGPGGWNYGYTF

v_gene: TRBV6-5
d_gene: TRBD2
j_gene: TRBJ2-3
abundance: NA
CDR3nt: TGTGCCAGCAGTTACTCGGCTAGCGGCGGTCTGGTAAATACGCAGTATTTT
CDR3aa: CASSYSASGGLVNTQYF

v_gene: TRBV4-1
d_gene: TRBD2
j_gene: TRBJ2-1
abundance: NA
CDR3nt: TGCGCCAGCAGCCAAGATTTGGCGGGAGCTACCTACAATGAGCAGTTCTTC
CDR3aa: CASSQDLAGATYNEQFF

v_gene: TRBV19
d_gene: NA
j_gene: TRBJ1-5
abundance: NA
CDR3nt: TGTGCCAGTAGAGTTGACAGGAATAGCAATCAGCCCCAGCATTTT
CDR3aa: CASRVDRNSNQPQHF

v_gene: TRBV19
d_gene: TRBD1
j_gene: TRBJ1-1
abundance: NA
CDR3nt: TGTGCCAGTAGTATCGGGACAGGGACGATGAACACTGAAGCTTTCTTT
CDR3aa: CASSIGTGTMNTEAFF

v_gene: TRBV7-2
d_gene: NA
j_gene: TRBJ1-1
abundance: many
CDR3nt: TGTGCCAGCAGCTCGAACACTGAAGCTTTCTTT
CDR3aa: CASSSNTEAFF

v_gene: TRBV20-1
d_gene: NA
j_gene: TRBJ1-6
abundance: NA
CDR3nt: TGCAGTGCCCTGTCGGGGCAGGGTGCTTCACCCCTCCACTTT
CDR3aa: CSALSGQGASPLHF

v_gene: TRBV5-1
d_gene: TRBD1
j_gene: TRBJ2-3
abundance: few
CDR3nt: TGCGCCAGCAGCTTCCGGGACAGCAGCACAGATACGCAGTATTTT
CDR3aa: CASSFRDSSTDTQYF

v_gene: TRBV29-1
d_gene: NA
j_gene: TRBJ2-7
abundance: many
CDR3nt: TGCAGCGTCCAGCAGTCATCCTACGAGCAGTACTTC
CDR3aa: CSVQQSSYEQYF

v_gene: TRBV3-1
d_gene: NA
j_gene: TRBJ2-5
abundance: few
CDR3nt: TGTGCCAGCAGCCAAGAAGGCGCGGGGGAGACCCAGTACTTC
CDR3aa: CASSQEGAGETQYF

v_gene: TRBV5-1
d_gene: NA
j_gene: TRBJ2-3
abundance: few
CDR3nt: TGCGCCAGCAGCTTGGTATCCGGGGTCAGCACAGATACGCAGTATTTT
CDR3aa: CASSLVSGVSTDTQYF

v_gene: TRBV7-8
d_gene: NA
j_gene: TRBJ1-5
abundance: NA
CDR3nt: TGTGCCAGCAGCTCTCAGTCGGACGTTAGCAATCAGCCCCAGCATTTT
CDR3aa: CASSSQSDVSNQPQHF

v_gene: TRBV6-1
d_gene: TRBD1
j_gene: TRBJ1-1
abundance: NA
CDR3nt: TGTGCCAGCAGTCCCCAGACAGGGCGAAGAATGAACACTGAAGCTTTCTTT
CDR3aa: CASSPQTGRRMNTEAFF

v_gene: TRBV6-2/TRBV6-3
d_gene: TRBD2
j_gene: TRBJ2-1
abundance: few
CDR3nt: TGTGCCAGCAGTTACTCGATCGGCGGGGGGGCGGGAGAGCAGTTCTTC
CDR3aa: CASSYSIGGGAGEQFF

v_gene: TRBV6-2/TRBV6-3
d_gene: NA
j_gene: TRBJ2-6
abundance: NA
CDR3nt: TGTGCCAGCAACAACAGGGCTGGGGCCAACGTCCTGACTTTC
CDR3aa: CASNNRAGANVLTF

v_gene: TRBV5-4
d_gene: TRBD2
j_gene: TRBJ2-7
abundance: many
CDR3nt: TGTGCCAGCAGCTTGTTACAACTAGCGGGAGGGACCTACGAGCAGTACTTC
CDR3aa: CASSLLQLAGGTYEQYF

v_gene: TRBV19
d_gene: NA
j_gene: TRBJ1-5
abundance: few
CDR3nt: TGTGCCAGCAAGAACAGGGTCGGGTGGACGGGCCAGCATTTT
CDR3aa: CASKNRVGWTGQHF

v_gene: TRBV20-1
d_gene: NA
j_gene: TRBJ2-7
abundance: many
CDR3nt: TGCAGTGCTACGGGACTGCTTGAGAACGAGCAGTACTTC
CDR3aa: CSATGLLENEQYF

v_gene: TRBV12-3/TRBV12-4
d_gene: NA
j_gene: TRBJ2-2
abundance: NA
CDR3nt: TGTGCCAGCAGTTTATTGGCTCCCAGGGAGCTGTTTTTT
CDR3aa: CASSLLAPRELFF

v_gene: TRBV28
d_gene: NA
j_gene: TRBJ1-5
abundance: NA
CDR3nt: TGTGGATCCCTCGGGGGGCTGGGCAATCAGCCCCAGCATTTT
CDR3aa: CGSLGGLGNQPQHF

v_gene: TRBV20-1
d_gene: TRBD1
j_gene: TRBJ1-1
abundance: many
CDR3nt: TGCAGTGCTAGTAGCCGGGACAGCGAAGCTTTCTTT
CDR3aa: CSASSRDSEAFF

v_gene: TRBV12-3/TRBV12-4
d_gene: NA
j_gene: TRBJ2-3
abundance: NA
CDR3nt: TGTGCCAGCAGCCGGACCGGTACGCAGTATTTT
CDR3aa: CASSRTGTQYF

v_gene: TRBV6-1
d_gene: TRBD1
j_gene: TRBJ2-4
abundance: many
CDR3nt: TGTGCCACCACCGGGACAGGGACAAACATTCAGTACTTC
CDR3aa: CATTGTGTNIQYF

v_gene: TRBV7-8
d_gene: TRBD2
j_gene: TRBJ2-7
abundance: many
CDR3nt: TGTGCCAGCAGCTTAGCGGGACTAGCGGGAGGGTACGAGCAGTACTTC
CDR3aa: CASSLAGLAGGYEQYF

v_gene: TRBV25-1
d_gene: NA
j_gene: TRBJ1-1
abundance: few
CDR3nt: TGTGCCAGCAGTGAATATTATCCAAGGGGTGTGGTGAACACTGAAGCTTTCTTT
CDR3aa: CASSEYYPRGVVNTEAFF

v_gene: TRBV7-3
d_gene: TRBD2
j_gene: TRBJ2-2
abundance: NA
CDR3nt: TGTGCCAGCAGCTTAACCGCTAGGACTAGCGGGGCTCACCGGGAGCTGTTTTTT
CDR3aa: CASSLTARTSGAHRELFF

v_gene: TRBV2
d_gene: NA
j_gene: TRBJ1-1
abundance: NA
CDR3nt: TGTGCCAGCAGTCGACAGAACACTGAAGCTTTCTTT
CDR3aa: CASSRQNTEAFF

v_gene: TRBV2
d_gene: NA
j_gene: TRBJ1-2
abundance: many
CDR3nt: TGTGCCAGCAGTGAAGAAGGCCTTAACTATGGCTACACCTTC
CDR3aa: CASSEEGLNYGYTF